The 13 T cell receptor beta chains given below trace back to one sample, sequenced in a study of T cell responses to AZD1222 COVID-19 vaccine. Here immunoSEQ multiplex PCR was the method, and the copy in TCRdb shows in-frame clones only, minus some. The sample lists about 95,000 clones; about 89% were seen once. Source: peripheral blood, taken on day 0 of AZD1222 vaccination. The receptors here all came from an adult in good health.

The rearrangement uses TRBV7-6 and TRBJ2-2; D is unresolved. Trimming cost V 1 base and J 4 bases, with 7 bases left between them. Germline CDR1 reads SGHVS; CDR2 reads FNYEAQ. The CDR3 spans 14 residues. CDR3 bases: TGTGCCAGCAGCTTAGGTCACGGCACCGGGGAGCTGTTTTTT. This sequence encodes CASSLGHGTGELFF.

V usage is TRBV5-1 and J usage is TRBJ1-1, with 7 bases that match TRBD1. The CDR3 is 17 amino acids. The ends lost 2 bases at V and 4 bases at J; junction bases unmatched: 14. The germline V gene has CDR1 SGHRS and CDR2 YFSETQ. CDR3 DNA: TGCGCCAGCAGCTTAATACAGGGGAATGGGATATCCACTGAAGCTTTCTTT. Translating gives CASSLIQGNGISTEAFF.

V usage is TRBV7-9 and J usage is TRBJ2-3; D perhaps matches TRBD2 (6 bases). V lost 3 bases and J lost 4, with 17 bases in between. Per germline, CDR1 SEHNR and CDR2 FQNEAQ (reference sequence). The length of the CDR3 is 16 residues. The CDR3 DNA reads TGTGCCAGCAGCTTGCACGGGGCCAGGGAGGCAGATACGCAGTATTTT. It specifies CASSLHGAREADTQYF.

The chain couples TRBV7-2 to TRBJ2-2; TRBD1 agrees at 7 bases. The V segment lost 6 bases and the J segment 5 bases; nucleotides outside the gene matches: 3. The CDR3 is made up of 13 amino acids. CDR1 is SGHTA, CDR2 FQGNSA, per germline. This CDR3 is CASRAQGTGELFF. Here the CDR3 DNA reads TGTGCCAGCAGGGCACAGGGGACCGGGGAGCTGTTTTTT.

The genes are TRBV6-5 and TRBJ1-1; tentatively, D is TRBD1 (5 bases). This CDR3 spans 12 amino acids. Trimming left V 7 bases short and J 5 bases short, with 11 bases between. CDR1 is MNHEY and CDR2 is SVGAGI in the germline V gene. CDR3 sequence: CASMEGRTEAFF. The CDR3 DNA follows: TGTGCCAGCATGGAGGGGAGGACTGAAGCTTTCTTT.

This clone was observed a few times. The V gene is TRBV11-2, the J gene TRBJ2-7; 9 bases are shared with TRBD2. The junction had 10 bases not matched to a gene; V was cut back by 6 bases and J by 1 base. The CDR3 is 16 amino acids. CDR1 is SGHAT and CDR2 is FQNNGV in the germline V gene. This CDR3 is CASSSNGLAGSYEQYF. Written as DNA, the CDR3 is TGTGCCAGCAGTTCTAACGGCCTAGCGGGGTCCTACGAGCAGTACTTC.

This chain uses TRBV12-3 or TRBV12-4 with TRBJ1-1; no clear D gene. The CDR3 consists of 13 residues. Trimming shortened V by 7 bases and J by 3 bases, and 12 bases separated the two germline ends. CDR3 loop: CASNDFGDTEAFF. CDR3 DNA: TGTGCCAGCAACGACTTTGGGGACACTGAAGCTTTCTTT.

CDR3 DNA sequence: TGTGCCACCAGCAGAGCACAGGGGGCGAACACTGAAGCTTTCTTT. Translation: CATSRAQGANTEAFF. V is TRBV15 and J is TRBJ1-1, with 9 bases matching TRBD1. V lost 1 base and J lost 1; bases outside the gene matches: 1. The CDR3 is made up of 15 amino acids. CDR1 is LNHNV and CDR2 is YYDKDF in the germline V gene (reference sequence).

About this clone itself: At one end the junction does not follow the germline gene, possibly because of a read error. V usage is TRBV10-3 and J usage is TRBJ2-4; TRBD1 might be the D (6 bases). The CDR3 length is 14 residues. Germline V CDR1 and CDR2: ENHRY, SYGVKD. The CDR3 sequence: CAISDHDRSQILDF. In DNA, the CDR3 is TGTGCCATCAGTGATCACGACAGGTCCCAAATACTCGACTTC.

This clone was seen a single time. V is TRBV21-1 and J is TRBJ1-1; TRBD1, the table's D call, was not compared with the DNA. TRBV21-1 is a documented pseudogene. The CDR3 length is 18 residues. The CDR3 nucleotides are TGTGCCAGCAGCCGCGATACTAAGGACAGGGAGTCAAACACTGAAGCTTTCTTT. Protein sequence: CASSRDTKDRESNTEAFF.

As regards this clone: The sample holds other DNA sequences that translate to the same CDR3. V gene TRBV7-6 combines with J gene TRBJ1-5; D is uncertain. V lost 1 base to trimming and J lost 5 bases, with 6 bases between them. The germline V gene encodes CDR1 SGHVS and CDR2 FNYEAQ. The CDR3 is made up of 13 amino acids. Here the CDR3 DNA reads TGTGCCAGCAGCTTAGTTGAGGATCAGCCCCAGCATTTT. This encodes CASSLVEDQPQHF.

This sequence joins TRBV28 and TRBJ2-5, with 7 bases identical to TRBD2. The germline V gene has CDR1 MDHEN and CDR2 SYDVKM. There are 16 residues in the CDR3. The J segment lost 5 bases and the V segment lost 8 bases, leaving 17 bases of the junction unmatched. DNA for the CDR3: TGTGCCAGCTATTCTCAAATCCGGGGGGTCGCGGAGACCCAGTACTTC. Its protein product is CASYSQIRGVAETQYF.

The genes are TRBV7-2 and TRBJ2-3; tentatively, D is TRBD1 (6 bases). CDR1 and CDR2 (germline): SGHTA, FQGNSA. V lost 5 bases and J lost 3, with 21 bases in between. CDR3 size: 17 residues. The CDR3 DNA follows: TGTGCCAGCAGCCAAAGGACAGTCAAAAGGTGGACAGATACGCAGTATTTT. It is translated as CASSQRTVKRWTDTQYF.